The 9 T cell receptor beta chains reported below all come from one sample, sequenced in a study of cytomegalovirus exposure and HLA in healthy donors. The PCR was carried out with 60 Vbeta primers and 13 Jbeta primers. Profiled with immunoSEQ multiplex PCR; TCRdb holds only in-frame clones, not every one. The table lists 70,000 to 100,000 clones, approximately 80% of them singletons. The sample comprised PBMCs. The receptor source for this set is a woman aged 45 to 65 in good health and CMV-seropositive.

This chain links TRBV5-1 with TRBJ2-2; D ambiguous. The CDR3 loop spans 13 amino acids. Germline CDR1 is SGHRS and CDR2 is YFSETQ. With 3 bases removed from V and 3 bases from J, the gap between germline ends came to 6 bases. The DNA for the CDR3 is TGCGCCAGCAGCTGGCCCGACACCGGGGAGCTGTTTTTT. It is translated as CASSWPDTGELFF.

This sequence joins TRBV7-6 and TRBJ2-5, with 7 bases fitting TRBD2. Germline CDR1 is SGHVS and CDR2 is FNYEAQ. The CDR3 contains 17 residues. Trimming removed 0 bases from V and 2 bases from J; junction bases left unmatched: 9. CDR3 nucleotides: TGTGCCAGCAGCTTAGCGGCGGGACTACTAAGACAAGAGACCCAGTACTTC. As protein: CASSLAAGLLRQETQYF.

This sequence joins TRBV25-1 and TRBJ1-1; perhaps TRBD1 as D (6 bases). Germline loops: CDR1 MGHDK, CDR2 SYGVNS. CDR3 length equals 15 residues. V shed 4 bases and J shed 7 bases, with 19 bases lying between them. Here the CDR3 reads CASSARWGQGHEAFF. For the CDR3, the DNA is TGTGCCAGCAGTGCCCGGTGGGGGCAGGGGCATGAAGCTTTCTTT.

The rearrangement links TRBV6-5 to TRBJ1-4; D is unresolved. The CDR3 length is 13 residues. V lost 7 bases to trimming and J lost 8 bases, with 14 bases between them. CDR1 and CDR2 from the germline V gene are MNHEY and SVGAGI. The CDR3 loop is CASTKRESEKLFF. The CDR3 DNA is TGTGCCAGCACCAAACGGGAGAGCGAAAAACTGTTTTTT.

The V and J genes are TRBV7-6 and TRBJ2-1; 13 bases are a match to TRBD2. The CDR3 has 16 residues. With 5 bases clipped from V and 10 bases from J, the junction kept 11 bases outside the gene matches. Per germline, CDR1 SGHVS and CDR2 FNYEAQ. CDR3 coding DNA: TGTGCCAGCAGCCATGCCCCGGGACTAGCGGGATCAGAGCAGTTCTTC. It codes for CASSHAPGLAGSEQFF.

The genes are TRBV2 and TRBJ2-5; a possible D gene is TRBD1 (6 bases). Trimming took off 8 bases at V and 2 bases at J, with 12 bases between the two ends. The length of the CDR3 is 13 residues. Germline V gives CDR1 SNHLY, CDR2 FYNNEI. The CDR3 is CASQGQIQETQYF. In nucleotides, the CDR3 is TGTGCCAGCCAGGGGCAGATTCAAGAGACCCAGTACTTC.

The chain recombines TRBV6-5 with TRBJ1-2; TRBD1 aligns across 7 bases. Unmatched junction bases numbered 3, after V lost 2 bases and J lost 0 bases. The CDR3 sequence is 15 residues long. Germline CDR1 MNHEY, CDR2 SVGAGI. CDR3 nucleotide sequence: TGTGCCAGCAGTTACGTGGACAGGCCTAACTATGGCTACACCTTC. Translating gives CASSYVDRPNYGYTF.

The V call is TRBV7-9, the J call TRBJ2-1; 8 bases map to TRBD1. J was trimmed by 5 bases and V by 3 bases; bases with no gene match: 6. Germline CDR1 is SEHNR and CDR2 is FQNEAQ (reference sequence). The CDR3 contains 15 residues. CDR3 in amino acids: CASSLRGQDHNEQFF. The CDR3 nucleotides are TGTGCCAGCAGCTTGAGGGGACAGGATCACAATGAGCAGTTCTTC. The whole variable domain, filled in from reference TRBV7-9 and TRBJ2-1, reads DTGVSQNPRHKITKRGQNVTFRCDPISEHNRLYWYRQTLGQGPEFLTYFQNEAQLEKSRLLSDRFSAERPKGSFSTLEIQRTEQGDSAMYLCASSLRGQDHNEQFFGPGTRLTVL.

V is TRBV4-1 and J is TRBJ2-4; D possibly corresponds to TRBD1 (6 bases). The V gene's germline CDR1 is MGHRA and CDR2 YSYEKL. Trimming took 0 bases from V and 2 from J, leaving 11 bases between them. This CDR3 is built from 16 residues. CDR3 bases: TGCGCCAGCAGCCAAGACATACAGGGTACCAAAAACATTCAGTACTTC. It is translated as CASSQDIQGTKNIQYF.